The 10 T cell receptor beta chains reported below all come from one sample, sequenced in a study of blood T cell repertoires in COVID-19. The data were produced by immunoSEQ multiplex PCR, yet TCRdb's version contains in-frame clones alone and is incomplete. The profile covers roughly 140,000 clones, with over 75% appearing a single time and roughly 4.3% taken by the ten largest. The material sequenced was PBMCs or T cells enriched from blood (not recorded which). Receptors originate from a man aged 50-60 years in a cohort exposed to, infected with or recovered from COVID-19 (not recorded which).

The rearrangement links TRBV12-3 or TRBV12-4 to TRBJ2-5; possibly TRBD2 for D (6 bases). The CDR3 has 13 amino acids. Between the trimmed V and J ends, which lost 3 bases and 4 bases, there was a span of 9 bases. DNA of the CDR3: TGTGCCAGCAGTTTGGTAGCGGTAGAGACCCAGTACTTC. Translation: CASSLVAVETQYF.

CDR3 nucleotides: TGTGCCAGCAGGGGCGGGACAGAAGAGAATGGCTACACCTTC. Its protein product is CASRGGTEENGYTF. This sequence joins TRBV6-5 and TRBJ1-2, with 7 bases aligning to TRBD1. Germline lookup yields CDR1 MNHEY and CDR2 SVGAGI. The CDR3 is 14 amino acids. The V gene end was trimmed by 6 bases and the J gene end by 6 bases; junction bases not matched to a gene: 10.

V gene TRBV30 combines with J gene TRBJ1-4; no definite D call. There are 13 residues in the CDR3. CDR1 and CDR2 from the germline V gene are GTSNPN and SVGIG (reference sequence). The germline V and J ends were trimmed by 1 base and 2 bases, with 5 bases remaining between them. CDR3 in amino acids: CAWSGHTNEKLFF. For the CDR3, the DNA is TGTGCCTGGAGTGGACACACTAATGAAAAACTGTTTTTT.

This clone was picked up a small number of times. CDR3 residues: CASSLASPSGSKLVYNEQFF. In nucleotides, the CDR3 is TGCGCCAGCAGCTTGGCGTCTCCTAGCGGGAGCAAATTGGTGTACAATGAGCAGTTCTTC. V is TRBV5-1 and J is TRBJ2-1; 10 bases fit TRBD2. From germline, CDR1 is SGHRS and CDR2 YFSETQ. V gave up 0 bases and J gave up 4 bases; unmatched junction bases: 16. This CDR3 contains 20 residues.

This chain links TRBV4-1 with TRBJ1-6, with a tentative D call TRBD1 (5 bases). CDR1 is MGHRA and CDR2 is YSYEKL in the germline V gene. The CDR3 is 16 amino acids. V was cut by 1 base and J by 4 bases, with 11 bases left in between. CDR3 residues: CASSQVSKGYNSPLHF. CDR3 nucleotide sequence: TGCGCCAGCAGCCAAGTGTCGAAGGGGTATAATTCACCCCTCCACTTT.

The chain employs TRBV14 and TRBJ2-3; D possibly corresponds to TRBD2 (6 bases). This CDR3 has 15 residues. Germline CDR1 and CDR2: SGHDN and FVKESK. V was clipped by 2 bases and J by 4 bases, with 13 bases between them. The CDR3, as DNA: TGTGCCAGCAGCCAACCCACTAGCCGGGCAGATACGCAGTATTTT. This sequence encodes CASSQPTSRADTQYF.

The gene calls are TRBV6-5 and TRBJ1-6; D is ambiguous. The CDR3 covers 14 residues. With 6 bases removed from V and 5 bases from J, the gap between germline ends came to 11 bases. CDR1 and CDR2 from the germline V gene are MNHEY and SVGAGI. The CDR3 spells CASSHGSDNSPLHF. CDR3 in DNA: TGTGCCAGCAGCCACGGGTCAGATAATTCACCCCTCCACTTT.

This rearrangement joins TRBV3-1 (or the pseudogene TRBV3-2) to TRBJ2-1; TRBD2 aligns across 10 bases. The J segment lost 6 bases and the V segment lost 1 base, leaving 3 bases of the junction unmatched. The CDR3 is 15 residues long. CDR1 and CDR2 from the germline V gene are LGHDT and YNNKEL (reference sequence). CDR3 coding DNA: TGTGCCAGCAGCCAAGCCCCTAGCGGGAGCAATGAGCAGTTCTTC. Encoded protein: CASSQAPSGSNEQFF.

The gene calls are TRBV19 and TRBJ2-7; D is unclear. CDR1 is LNHDA, CDR2 SQIVND, per germline (reference sequence). V lost 4 bases, J lost 3 bases, and 16 bases lay in between. The CDR3 contains 15 residues. The CDR3 region has the DNA TGTGCCAGTAGTAACACAGATACCCGATTCTACGAGCAGTACTTC. Translation: CASSNTDTRFYEQYF.

CDR3: CSATGFSETQYF. CDR3 sequence (DNA): TGCAGCGCGACAGGGTTTAGCGAGACCCAGTACTTC. V is TRBV29-1 and J is TRBJ2-5, with 7 bases aligning to TRBD1. The CDR3 is 12 amino acids. V shed 7 bases, J shed 5 bases, and the junction held 7 bases outside the gene matches. Germline V CDR1 and CDR2: SQVTM, ANQGSEA.